The clone carrying this T cell receptor (beta chain) was seen ten or more times. The authors prepared the TCRbeta library with unique molecular identifiers. TCRdb re-called the PCR reads with MiXCR, one entry per CDR3 protein. The sample contains 300,000 to 400,000 distinct CDR3 sequences, around 15% of which appear only once. This sample is drawn from a study of T-cell reconstitution after alpha-beta-depleted transplantation in children. This receptor was taken from a male patient aged 2-15 years who had a stem cell transplant for acute lymphoblastic leukemia, so the T cells may come from the graft donor. Here the sequenced sample was PBMCs, mostly from graft donor cells, taken 360 days after TCRalphabeta/CD19-depleted stem cell transplant.

CDR3 DNA sequence: TGTGCCAGCAAGGGACTAGCCGAATACAATGAGCAGTTCTTC. It specifies CASKGLAEYNEQFF. The V gene is TRBV27, the J gene TRBJ2-1, with TRBD2 matching 9 bases. The J segment lost 4 bases and the V segment lost 7 bases, leaving 5 bases of the junction unmatched. The CDR3 is made up of 14 amino acids. Germline lookup yields CDR1 MNHEY and CDR2 SMNVEV (reference sequence).